The 13 T cell receptor beta chains below all came from one sample that was sequenced in a study of blood T cell repertoires in COVID-19. This table comes from immunoSEQ multiplex PCR, and its TCRdb copy is limited to in-frame clones, with some not included. Of 95,000 or so clones listed, roughly 80% are singletons. Material for sequencing was peripheral blood. The receptors derive from a man older than 75 with COVID-19, enrolled during active disease.

The CDR3 DNA reads as TGTGCCAGCAGCCCCTTTTCGGGACAGGGGACCGGGGAGCTGTTTTTT. This sequence encodes CASSPFSGQGTGELFF. This sequence joins TRBV6-2 or TRBV6-3 and TRBJ2-2; 10 bases fit TRBD1. The CDR3 loop spans 16 amino acids. J gave up 5 bases and V 6 bases, and 9 bases lay outside the gene matches. Germline CDR1 MNHEY, CDR2 SVGEGT.

Only one count was recorded for this clone. In nucleotides, the CDR3 is TGTGCCAGCAGCGAACCTGACAGGAACACTGAAGCTTTCTTT. It specifies CASSEPDRNTEAFF. The rearrangement uses TRBV2 and TRBJ1-1, with a possible D match to TRBD1 (5 bases). Germline assignment: CDR1 SNHLY and CDR2 FYNNEI. There are 14 residues in the CDR3. V was clipped by 6 bases and J by 1 base, with 12 bases between them.

This clone showed up just a few times. V and J are TRBV20-1 and TRBJ2-7; no reliable D call. Germline V gives CDR1 DFQATT, CDR2 SNEGSKA (reference sequence). Trimming left V 2 bases short and J 6 bases short, with 8 bases between. This CDR3 spans 11 amino acids. The CDR3 loop reads CSARSGPEQYF. CDR3 DNA sequence: TGCAGTGCTAGATCCGGTCCCGAGCAGTACTTC.

The genes are TRBV6-6 and TRBJ1-5; TRBD1 matches at 8 bases. Per germline, CDR1 MNHNY and CDR2 SVGAGI (reference sequence). This CDR3 is 15 amino acids long. J gave up 2 bases and V 0 bases, and 0 bases lay outside the gene matches. The DNA of the CDR3 is TGTGCCAGCAGTTACTCGGGACAGGGCAATCAGCCCCAGCATTTT. Its translation is CASSYSGQGNQPQHF.

The rearrangement uses TRBV5-5 and TRBJ2-1; D is unclear. V shed 3 bases and J shed 14 bases, with 15 bases lying between them. The CDR3 runs to 12 residues. Germline CDR1 is SGHKS and CDR2 is YYEKEE (reference sequence). The CDR3 DNA reads as TGTGCCAGCAGCTACAGCCCCCTGCAGGAGTTCTTC. Translated: CASSYSPLQEFF.

V is TRBV27 and J is TRBJ2-7; TRBD1 matches 8 bases. In germline, CDR1 is MNHEY, CDR2 SMNVEV (reference sequence). The CDR3 has 14 amino acids. V was pared by 5 bases and J by 3 bases, with 6 bases of the junction left unmatched. CDR3 DNA: TGTGCCAGCAGTAACAGGGGGAACAGCTACGAGCAGTACTTC. Its translation is CASSNRGNSYEQYF.

The rearrangement links TRBV27 to TRBJ2-1; TRBD2 matches 12 bases. Germline assignment: CDR1 MNHEY and CDR2 SMNVEV (reference sequence). This CDR3 is 15 amino acids long. V was clipped by 7 bases and J by 7 bases; unmatched bases: 8. The CDR3 loop is CASTLAGGPENEQFF. DNA for the CDR3: TGTGCCAGCACCCTAGCGGGGGGGCCTGAGAATGAGCAGTTCTTC.

This clone came up a few times. The chain couples TRBV4-3 to TRBJ2-7, with 9 positions matching TRBD1. Germline V gene sequence: CDR1 LGHNA, CDR2 YSLEER. Trimming removed 2 bases from V and 7 bases from J; junction bases left unmatched: 6. This CDR3 region has 14 residues. CDR3 sequence reads: CASSQNRGQREQYF. The CDR3, as DNA: TGCGCCAGCAGCCAAAACAGGGGGCAAAGGGAGCAGTACTTC.

The rearrangement joins TRBV30 to TRBJ1-4; TRBD1 might be the D (5 bases). Germline loops: CDR1 GTSNPN, CDR2 SVGIG (reference sequence). The CDR3 sequence is 13 residues long. The ends were cut back, 3 bases at V and 8 bases at J, with 13 bases in the middle. The CDR3 reads CAWRGGVSEKLFF. The CDR3 region has the DNA TGTGCCTGGAGGGGGGGAGTGTCCGAAAAACTGTTTTTT.

This clone appeared once. This rearrangement joins TRBV6-2 or TRBV6-3 to TRBJ2-5, with TRBD1 matching over 10 bases. The trim removed 1 base at V and 2 bases at J, leaving 4 bases unmatched. The CDR3 has 16 amino acids. Germline loops: CDR1 MNHEY, CDR2 SVGEGT. CDR3 sequence reads: CASSYWDRGGQETQYF. The CDR3, as DNA: TGTGCCAGCAGTTACTGGGACAGGGGAGGACAAGAGACCCAGTACTTC.

This chain connects TRBV6-5 to TRBJ1-3; 8 nucleotides agree with TRBD1. V was clipped by 6 bases and J by 4 bases; unmatched bases: 8. The CDR3 sequence is 15 residues long. CDR1 MNHEY and CDR2 SVGAGI come from the germline V gene. In DNA, the CDR3 is TGTGCCAGCAGCCGGGACAGGACTGGCGGAAACACCATATATTTT. Its translation: CASSRDRTGGNTIYF.

Only one count was recorded for this clone. The chain combines TRBV3-1 (or the pseudogene TRBV3-2) with TRBJ2-3, with 14 bases aligning to TRBD2. This CDR3 has 18 residues. V shed 2 bases and J 6 bases; nucleotides not matched to a gene: 10. CDR1 is LGHDT, CDR2 YNNKEL, per germline (reference sequence). The CDR3 is CASSQFPGLAGVGDTQYF. CDR3 sequence (DNA): TGTGCCAGCAGCCAATTCCCGGGACTAGCGGGAGTAGGTGATACGCAGTATTTT.

This clone has only a few counts. The J gene is TRBJ2-3, the V gene TRBV19; 7 positions match TRBD1. This CDR3 spans 12 amino acids. Unmatched junction bases numbered 7, after V lost 6 bases and J lost 10 bases. Germline V gene data show CDR1 as LNHDA and CDR2 as SQIVND (reference sequence). CDR3 nucleotide sequence: TGTGCCAGTAGCACCCCAGGGGGATCGCAGTATTTT. Amino acid sequence: CASSTPGGSQYF.